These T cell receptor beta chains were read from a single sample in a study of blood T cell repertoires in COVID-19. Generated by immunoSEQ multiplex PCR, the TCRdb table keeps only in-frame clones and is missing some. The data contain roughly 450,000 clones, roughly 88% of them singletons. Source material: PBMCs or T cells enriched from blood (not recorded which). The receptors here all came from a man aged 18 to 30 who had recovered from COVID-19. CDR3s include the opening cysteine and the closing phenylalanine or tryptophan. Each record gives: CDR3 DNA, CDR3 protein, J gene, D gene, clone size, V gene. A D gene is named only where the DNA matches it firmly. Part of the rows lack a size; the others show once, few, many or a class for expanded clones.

TGTGCCAGCAGTGAAATGGGCATACAAGGAAACACCATATATTTT,CASSEMGIQGNTIYF,TRBJ1-3,NA,once,TRBV2
TGTGCCAGCAGCTTTATAGCGGGAGGACCCCACAATGAGCAGTTCTTC,CASSFIAGGPHNEQFF,TRBJ2-1,TRBD2,NA,TRBV27
TGTGCCAGCAGCCCCGGGGGGACTGAAGCTTTCTTT,CASSPGGTEAFF,TRBJ1-1,NA,NA,TRBV11-2
TGCGCCAGCACCCGAGGGGAGGGGAATGGCTACACCTTC,CASTRGEGNGYTF,TRBJ1-2,NA,NA,TRBV10-2
TGTGCCATCAGTACCGGTCGGCGAGAGGACGAGCAGTACTTC,CAISTGRREDEQYF,TRBJ2-7,NA,NA,TRBV10-3
TGTGCCAGCACTCTCCCACACCAAGGAGGAAAACTGTTTTTT,CASTLPHQGGKLFF,TRBJ1-4,NA,few,TRBV28
TGTGCCAGCAGCTTCGGTCTAGCCCCAGTAACCGGGGAGCTGTTTTTT,CASSFGLAPVTGELFF,TRBJ2-2,NA,once,TRBV5-4
TGCGCCAGCAGGAATCCTCAGGGTGGCGAGCAGTACTTC,CASRNPQGGEQYF,TRBJ2-7,NA,NA,TRBV4-1
TGTGCCAGCAGGGACAGCGTAGCAACTAATGAAAAACTGTTTTTT,CASRDSVATNEKLFF,TRBJ1-4,NA,NA,TRBV6-5
TGTGCCAGCAGTCTTCTAGGTAGCAGGGGGTCCGAGCAGTACTTC,CASSLLGSRGSEQYF,TRBJ2-7,TRBD1,NA,TRBV27
TGTGCCAGCAGCCCGGGGCAGGGGTCGGGCGAGCAGTACTTC,CASSPGQGSGEQYF,TRBJ2-7,NA,NA,TRBV2
TGCAGCGCTCTCGGGAGGGCTGACGAGCAGTACTTC,CSALGRADEQYF,TRBJ2-7,TRBD2,NA,TRBV29-1
TGCGCCAGCAGCCGGGCCGTCATGGTCCCCTACGAGCAGTACTTC,CASSRAVMVPYEQYF,TRBJ2-7,NA,NA,TRBV4-1
TGTGCCAGCAGCTATACTAGCGGGGGGGCCAATGAGCAGTTCTTC,CASSYTSGGANEQFF,TRBJ2-1,TRBD2,NA,TRBV6-5
TGTGCCAGCAGTGAAGTTGGGGCGGTGGATGAAAAACTGTTTTTT,CASSEVGAVDEKLFF,TRBJ1-4,NA,NA,TRBV6-1
TGCAGCGTCCGACAGGGGGCCAATGAAAAACTGTTTTTT,CSVRQGANEKLFF,TRBJ1-4,TRBD1,NA,TRBV29-1
TGTGCCAGCTCACCAGTTCAGGGCGGGGGAGAGACCCAGTACTTC,CASSPVQGGGETQYF,TRBJ2-5,TRBD2,NA,TRBV18
TGTGCCAGCAGCCAAGAGCCAGGTCGTTATGGCTACACCTTC,CASSQEPGRYGYTF,TRBJ1-2,NA,NA,TRBV3-1/TRBV3-2
TGTGCCAGCAGGTCCAGAGGGACAGCAGCGAATGGCTACACCTTC,CASRSRGTAANGYTF,TRBJ1-2,TRBD1,NA,TRBV6-5
TGCGCCAGCAGCTTGCAACCGGGACAGGGGGTCGGGGAGCTGTTTTTT,CASSLQPGQGVGELFF,TRBJ2-2,TRBD1,NA,TRBV5-1
TGTGCCAGCAGCCACGGGTACTCTGGAAACACCATATATTTT,CASSHGYSGNTIYF,TRBJ1-3,NA,NA,TRBV3-1/TRBV3-2
TGTGCCAGCAGCCAAGAAGGGCGGGATGAGCAGTTCTTC,CASSQEGRDEQFF,TRBJ2-1,NA,NA,TRBV3-1/TRBV3-2
TGTGCCAGCAGTTTATCCTCCGGGGGTGGAAACACCATATATTTT,CASSLSSGGGNTIYF,TRBJ1-3,NA,NA,TRBV28
TGTGCTAGTGGCTTGAGTAAACTAGCGGGGTCGGACGAGCAGTACTTC,CASGLSKLAGSDEQYF,TRBJ2-7,TRBD2,NA,TRBV12-5
TGTGCCAGCAGCTCTTACAGAGGGGGAGATACAGATACGCAGTATTTT,CASSSYRGGDTDTQYF,TRBJ2-3,NA,NA,TRBV13
TGTGCCAGCAGCGACCCGAGGGATGAGCCTAACTATGGCTACACCTTC,CASSDPRDEPNYGYTF,TRBJ1-2,NA,once,TRBV9
TGTGCCACCAGTGATTTCGGACTAGCGGGACTCAATGAGCAGTTCTTC,CATSDFGLAGLNEQFF,TRBJ2-1,TRBD2,few,TRBV24-1
TGTGCCTGGAGTGTCCTTACCTACAATGAGCAGTTCTTC,CAWSVLTYNEQFF,TRBJ2-1,NA,NA,TRBV30
TGTGCCAGCACCTGGGAGCGGTACTACAATGAGCAGTTCTTC,CASTWERYYNEQFF,TRBJ2-1,NA,NA,TRBV2
TGTGCCAGCAGTTGGAAGTTGGACATATTAACCTACGAGCAGTACTTC,CASSWKLDILTYEQYF,TRBJ2-7,NA,NA,TRBV2
TGTGCCAGCAGCCCGCCCACCGGGACTACCTCCTACAATGAGCAGTTCTTC,CASSPPTGTTSYNEQFF,TRBJ2-1,TRBD2,NA,TRBV5-8
TGCGCCAGCAGCCCGGGGGATAGCAATCAGCCCCAGCATTTT,CASSPGDSNQPQHF,TRBJ1-5,NA,NA,TRBV5-1
TGTGCCAGCCAGGAGGGTGGCTATGGCTACACCTTC,CASQEGGYGYTF,TRBJ1-2,NA,NA,TRBV25-1
TGTGCCAGCAGTAAGGCGGGCAGCTCCTACAATGAGCAGTTCTTC,CASSKAGSSYNEQFF,TRBJ2-1,NA,NA,TRBV6-5
TGTGCCAGTAAAGACAGGGGTCGAAATTCACCCCTCCACTTT,CASKDRGRNSPLHF,TRBJ1-6,TRBD1,few,TRBV19
TGCGCCAGCAGCCGCGGGACAGGGAGGTACGAGCAGTACTTC,CASSRGTGRYEQYF,TRBJ2-7,TRBD1,NA,TRBV5-1
TGTGCCAGTAGTATCTCTGCGTATAGAGGGTCCGGGGAGCTGTTTTTT,CASSISAYRGSGELFF,TRBJ2-2,NA,NA,TRBV19
TGTGCCAGCAGCTTCAACAGGGTAAACTATGGCTACACCTTC,CASSFNRVNYGYTF,TRBJ1-2,NA,NA,TRBV6-6
TGTGCCAGCAGTCCCCAGACAGTTGCTAGTCGTAAAGCTTTCTTT,CASSPQTVASRKAFF,TRBJ1-1,NA,NA,TRBV6-5
TGTGCCAGCAGTACAGGGGGGTATACCGGGGAGCTGTTTTTT,CASSTGGYTGELFF,TRBJ2-2,TRBD1,NA,TRBV5-4
TGCGCCAGCAGCTACCTGGGTGAGGTCTCTGGAAACACCATATATTTT,CASSYLGEVSGNTIYF,TRBJ1-3,NA,NA,TRBV5-1